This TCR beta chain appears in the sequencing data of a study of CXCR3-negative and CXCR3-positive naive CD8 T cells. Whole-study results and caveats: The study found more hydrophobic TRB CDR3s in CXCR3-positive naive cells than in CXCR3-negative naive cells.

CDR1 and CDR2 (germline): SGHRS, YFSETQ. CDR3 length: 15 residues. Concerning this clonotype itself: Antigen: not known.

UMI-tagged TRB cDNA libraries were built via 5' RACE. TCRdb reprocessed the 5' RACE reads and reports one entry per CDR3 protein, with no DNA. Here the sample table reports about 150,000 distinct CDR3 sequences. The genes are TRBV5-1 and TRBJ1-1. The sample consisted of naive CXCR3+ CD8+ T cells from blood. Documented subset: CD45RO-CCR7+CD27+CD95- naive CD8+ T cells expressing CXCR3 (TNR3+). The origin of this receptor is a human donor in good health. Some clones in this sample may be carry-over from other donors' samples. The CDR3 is CASSHWRGMNTEAFF.